Below, 26 T cell receptor beta chains from the same sample are listed, as sequenced in a study of human T cells and chemical hapten exposure. Time point: patch test 1, 2 weeks after DPC sensitization. Treatment of the sample: therapeutic diphenylcyclopropenone sensitization with weekly scalp DPC. TCRdb re-called the RACE reads with MiXCR, one entry per CDR3 protein. The profile shows approximately 80,000 distinct CDR3 sequences, approximately 11% of them singletons. Sample: whole blood, taken in connection with sensitization to the hapten diphenylcyclopropenone (DPC). The receptors here all came from a woman in her forties or fifties with alopecia areata. Some clones in this sample may be carry-over from other donors' samples.

This clonotype was seen a handful of times. J is TRBJ1-5 and V is TRBV19; 8 nucleotides match TRBD1. Unmatched junction bases numbered 5, after V lost 7 bases and J lost 3 bases. CDR3 length: 14 residues. Germline V gene lookup returns CDR1 LNHDA and CDR2 SQIVND (reference sequence). The CDR3 DNA sequence: TGTGCCAGTACCAGGACAGGGTCCAATCAGCCCCAGCATTTT. This codes for CASTRTGSNQPQHF.

This clonotype has a handful of counts. The chain uses TRBV5-1 and TRBJ2-7, with 10 bases lining up with TRBD1. The CDR3 spans 17 residues. Germline V CDR1 and CDR2: SGHRS, YFSETQ. J lost 0 bases, V lost 3 bases, and 9 bases had no gene match. CDR3 sequence reads: CASSSQPGTGVSYEQYF. The CDR3, as DNA: TGCGCCAGCAGCTCACAACCCGGGACAGGGGTCTCCTACGAGCAGTACTTC.

This clonotype was seen only a few times. The V gene is TRBV28, the J gene TRBJ2-3, with a tentative D call TRBD1 (6 bases). Trimming cost V 10 bases and J 3 bases, with 17 bases left between them. Germline-derived CDR1 and CDR2 are MDHEN and SYDVKM. The CDR3 contains 14 residues. CDR3 protein: CATHSGVRTDTQYF. As DNA, the CDR3 is TGTGCCACCCATTCAGGGGTGAGGACAGATACGCAGTATTTT. Variable domain in full (rest from reference TRBV28 and TRBJ2-3): DVKVTQSSRYLVKRTGEKVFLECVQDMDHENMFWYRQDPGLGLRLIYFSYDVKMKEKGDIPEGYSVSREKKERFSLILESASTNQTSMYLCATHSGVRTDTQYFGPGTRLTVL.

V gene TRBV7-9 combines with J gene TRBJ2-6; a weak D match, TRBD1 (6 bases). V was cut by 1 base and J by 4 bases, with 8 bases left in between. The CDR3 has 15 amino acids. Looked up from germline, CDR1 is SEHNR and CDR2 is FQNEAQ (reference sequence). The CDR3 protein is CASSLDRAGANVLTF. CDR3 sequence (DNA): TGTGCCAGCAGCTTAGACAGGGCCGGGGCCAACGTCCTGACTTTC.

This clonotype has a count of ten or more. The chain links TRBV18 to TRBJ1-5; D ambiguous. The CDR3 runs to 14 residues. Looked up from germline, CDR1 is KGHSH and CDR2 is LQKENI. With 3 bases removed from V and 8 bases from J, the gap between germline ends came to 14 bases. CDR3: CASSPSAVGEPQHF. The CDR3 nucleotides are TGTGCCAGCTCACCTAGTGCGGTCGGTGAGCCCCAGCATTTT. Supplemented by reference TRBV18 and TRBJ1-5, the full variable domain reads NAGVMQNPRHLVRRRGQEARLRCSPMKGHSHVYWYRQLPEEGLKFMVYLQKENIIDESGMPKERFSAEFPKEGPSILRIQQVVRGDSAAYFCASSPSAVGEPQHFGDGTRLSIL.

This chain links TRBV24-1 with TRBJ2-1; maybe TRBD2 (5 bases). V was pared by 5 bases and J by 6 bases, with 7 bases between. The CDR3 contains 12 residues. Germline lookup yields CDR1 KGHDR and CDR2 SFDVKD. CDR3 in amino acids: CATSVSGNEQFF. The DNA for the CDR3 is TGTGCCACCAGTGTAAGCGGCAATGAGCAGTTCTTC.

This clonotype was observed at least ten times. The chain couples TRBV25-1 to TRBJ2-2; TRBD1 aligns across 7 bases. Germline values: CDR1 MGHDK, CDR2 SYGVNS. The CDR3 is made up of 16 amino acids. Trimming removed 3 bases from V and 4 bases from J; junction bases left unmatched: 8. CDR3 coding DNA: TGTGCCAGCAGTGACCCAACCGGGACAGCCACCGGGGAGCTGTTTTTT. Amino acids: CASSDPTGTATGELFF.

Only a few counts were recorded for this clonotype. CDR3 sequence (DNA): TGTGCCTGGAGTGTACTACTGCGTAGGTCGGAGCTGTTTTTT. Protein sequence: CAWSVLLRRSELFF. The rearrangement uses TRBV30 and TRBJ2-2; the D is unclear. The V end was cut by 0 bases, the J end by 10 bases, with 15 bases between. This CDR3 has 14 amino acids. Germline lookup yields CDR1 GTSNPN and CDR2 SVGIG (reference sequence).

This clonotype was counted between two and nine times. The gene calls are TRBV10-3 and TRBJ2-5; TRBD1 matches 8 bases. The CDR3 is made up of 17 amino acids. The V segment lost 0 bases and the J segment 5 bases; nucleotides outside the gene matches: 11. Germline assignment: CDR1 ENHRY and CDR2 SYGVKD. CDR3 nucleotide sequence: TGTGCCATCAGTGAGTCGAGTTTCAGGGGGCCTTACGAGACCCAGTACTTC. Translated: CAISESSFRGPYETQYF.

This clonotype was seen a few times. V is TRBV5-4 and J is TRBJ2-1; D is ambiguous. V gave up 2 bases and J gave up 2 bases, with 14 bases separating them. The CDR3 runs to 16 residues. Germline-derived CDR1 and CDR2 are SGHNT and YYREEE (reference sequence). This CDR3 reads CASSFYASTAYNEQFF. The CDR3 nucleotides read TGTGCCAGCAGCTTTTACGCTTCGACGGCCTACAATGAGCAGTTCTTC. The entire variable domain, with the rest obtained from reference TRBV5-4 and TRBJ2-1, is as follows: ETGVTQSPTHLIKTRGQQVTLRCSSQSGHNTVSWYQQALGQGPQFIFQYYREEENGRGNFPPRFSGLQFPNYSSELNVNALELDDSALYLCASSFYASTAYNEQFFGPGTRLTVL.

The table lists this clonotype with many counts. This chain connects TRBV29-1 to TRBJ2-7, with D perhaps assigned TRBD1 or TRBD2 (6 bases each). With 4 bases removed from V and 6 bases from J, the gap between germline ends came to 22 bases. Germline CDR1 reads SQVTM; CDR2 reads ANQGSEA. The CDR3 extends over 15 amino acids. CDR3 in amino acids: CSVVPGASGAREQYF. CDR3 bases: TGCAGCGTTGTCCCGGGGGCTTCCGGGGCGCGCGAGCAGTACTTC.

In its sample, this clonotype was seen a few times. J is TRBJ1-1 and V is TRBV25-1; D may be TRBD1 (6 bases). Germline V gene sequence: CDR1 MGHDK, CDR2 SYGVNS. There are 13 residues in the CDR3. The V end was cut by 4 bases, the J end by 6 bases, with 12 bases between. In DNA, the CDR3 is TGTGCCAGCAGTGTCACAGGGACTCCTGAAGCTTTCTTT. Residues: CASSVTGTPEAFF.

In the case of this clonotype: A read error may account for a junction end that differs from germline. In nucleotides, the CDR3 is TGTGCCACCAGTGGATTAGCGGGAGAAATCACCGGGGAGCTGTTTTTT. As protein: CATSGLAGEITGELFF. V usage is TRBV10-3 and J usage is TRBJ2-2; 9 positions agree with TRBD2. The CDR3 spans 16 residues. The germline CDR1 and CDR2 sequences are ENHRY and SYGVKD.

The CDR3 coding sequence is TGCAGTGCTAGAGAACTAGCGGGAGAGCAGTTCTTC. This encodes CSARELAGEQFF. This chain joins TRBV20-1 and TRBJ2-1, with 10 bases identical to TRBD2. This CDR3 is built from 12 residues. V was pared by 0 bases and J by 10 bases, with 0 bases of the junction left unmatched. Looked up from germline, CDR1 is DFQATT and CDR2 is SNEGSKA (reference sequence).

The table lists this clonotype with many counts. The V call is TRBV7-2, the J call TRBJ2-3; D is perhaps TRBD2 (7 bases). The V gene's germline CDR1 is SGHTA and CDR2 FQGNSA. This CDR3 has 15 amino acids. V was pared by 5 bases and J by 1 base, with 13 bases between. As DNA, the CDR3 is TGTGCCAGCAGCCCAAGGGGGGGCCGCACAGATACGCAGTATTTT. This gives the protein CASSPRGGRTDTQYF.

This clonotype has at least ten counts. The chain links TRBV3-1 to TRBJ2-5; 7 bases fit TRBD2. The CDR3 consists of 16 residues. J was trimmed by 3 bases and V by 0 bases; bases with no gene match: 7. Germline V gene lookup returns CDR1 LGHDT and CDR2 YNNKEL (reference sequence). CDR3 protein: CASSQDGPGGEETQYF. The DNA for the CDR3 is TGTGCCAGCAGCCAAGACGGGCCTGGGGGGGAAGAGACCCAGTACTTC.

The chain has TRBV29-1 and TRBJ1-4; 8 bases are shared with TRBD1. Losses at the gene ends were 6 bases for V and 8 bases for J; bases not matched to a gene: 5. The CDR3 is 12 amino acids. Germline CDR1 SQVTM, CDR2 ANQGSEA. Here the CDR3 DNA reads TGCAGCGTCTACGGACAGGGCGAAAAACTGTTTTTT. Its protein is CSVYGQGEKLFF.

This clonotype was seen only a few times. This rearrangement joins TRBV11-2 to TRBJ1-2; 8 nucleotides align to TRBD1. V gave up 6 bases and J gave up 5 bases; unmatched junction bases: 17. This CDR3 is 17 amino acids long. Germline V gene lookup returns CDR1 SGHAT and CDR2 FQNNGV. The CDR3 DNA is TGTGCCAGCAGGCCACCCACCCCCCCGCGGACAGGGTATGGCTACACCTTC. This gives the protein CASRPPTPPRTGYGYTF.

The V and J genes are TRBV7-9 and TRBJ2-5, with a tentative D call TRBD1 (6 bases). Germline V gene sequence: CDR1 SEHNR, CDR2 FQNEAQ (reference sequence). The CDR3 covers 18 residues. Trimming pared 5 bases from V and 5 bases from J, leaving 27 bases between. The CDR3 sequence: CASSPEGAYREPEETQYF. CDR3 DNA: TGTGCCAGCAGCCCCGAAGGGGCATACAGGGAGCCGGAGGAGACCCAGTACTTC.

The chain joins TRBV7-6 to TRBJ1-2; 7 bases agree with TRBD1. V was clipped by 8 bases and J by 7 bases; unmatched bases: 16. This CDR3 region has 15 residues. The V gene's germline CDR1 is SGHVS and CDR2 FNYEAQ. CDR3 DNA sequence: TGTGCCAGCGCCAATCCGGGACAGTCAGGGGGTGGCTACACCTTC. Its protein is CASANPGQSGGGYTF.

The sample holds many counts of this clonotype. V usage is TRBV9 and J usage is TRBJ2-4, with D hard to call. The CDR3 runs to 13 residues. V lost 0 bases, J lost 5 bases, and 6 bases lay in between. Germline V lookup: CDR1 SGDLS, CDR2 YYNGEE. CDR3 sequence (DNA): TGTGCCAGCAGCGTAGACACAGAAAACATTCAGTACTTC. This gives the protein CASSVDTENIQYF.

This clonotype has just a few counts. The chain couples TRBV11-2 to TRBJ2-2; weak D call: TRBD2 (5 bases). Trimming took off 2 bases at V and 1 base at J, with 8 bases between the two ends. The CDR3 is made up of 15 amino acids. The germline CDR1 and CDR2 sequences are SGHAT and FQNNGV. CDR3 residues: CASSLYRGNTGELFF. The CDR3 region has the DNA TGTGCCAGCAGCTTATATCGGGGGAACACCGGGGAGCTGTTTTTT.

On this clonotype itself: A much larger clone is a single base away; this may be a read error. No conserved phenylalanine or tryptophan ends this CDR3, so it is likely a read error. This chain links TRBV4-3 with TRBJ2-7; maybe TRBD1 (6 bases). Germline V gene lookup returns CDR1 LGHNA and CDR2 YSLEER. With 0 bases removed from V and 3 bases from J, the gap between germline ends came to 15 bases. This CDR3 is 16 amino acids long. CDR3 residues: CASSQDRGQSGYEQYL. The CDR3, as DNA: TGCGCCAGCAGCCAAGACAGAGGACAGTCTGGCTACGAGCAGTACTTA.

The V gene is TRBV27, the J gene TRBJ1-3; D is uncertain. Trimming cost V 7 bases and J 2 bases, with 12 bases left between them. The CDR3 runs to 14 residues. Germline V gene data show CDR1 as MNHEY and CDR2 as SMNVEV (reference sequence). The CDR3 DNA sequence: TGTGCCAGCATGGAGAGTTTCCCTGGAAACACCATATATTTT. Its translation is CASMESFPGNTIYF.

This rearrangement joins TRBV7-2 to TRBJ2-3, with D perhaps TRBD1 (6 bases). The germline CDR1 and CDR2 sequences are SGHTA and FQGNSA. This CDR3 is 16 amino acids long. The V end was cut by 5 bases, the J end by 2 bases, with 17 bases between. The CDR3 coding sequence is TGTGCCAGCAGCACCCAGGGGAGCCCCTTCACAGATACGCAGTATTTT. It codes for CASSTQGSPFTDTQYF.

This clonotype came up a few times. The V and J genes are TRBV5-1 and TRBJ1-1; no firm D call. The germline gives CDR1 SGHRS, CDR2 YFSETQ. The V end lost 5 bases, the J end lost 5 bases, and 7 bases lay between the germline ends. There are 11 residues in the CDR3. The DNA of the CDR3 is TGCGCCAGCAGGGGTAGAACTGAAGCTTTCTTT. Encoded protein: CASRGRTEAFF.